The rows below give T cell receptor beta chains drawn from one sample of a study of blood T cell repertoires in COVID-19. Profiling relied on immunoSEQ multiplex PCR, and the TCRdb table lists in-frame clones only, not all of them. The sample has 350,000 to 450,000 clones; roughly 92% are singletons. The specimen was PBMCs or T cells enriched from blood (not recorded which). These receptors were taken from a woman aged 40 to 50 who had been exposed to COVID-19. The CDR3 runs from the conserved cysteine through the conserved F or W. A D gene is named only where the DNA matches it firmly. Clone size is not always given. Where it is, it says once, few, many or a class for expanded clones.

clone_size: -; d_call: TRBD1; j_call: TRBJ1-2; v_call: TRBV29-1; cdr3_aa: CSVSRQGAVGYTF; cdr3_nt: TGCAGCGTAAGCCGACAGGGGGCTGTTGGCTACACCTTC
clone_size: -; d_call: TRBD2; j_call: TRBJ2-5; v_call: TRBV13; cdr3_aa: CASSLRLAGGQETQYF; cdr3_nt: TGTGCCAGCAGCCTCAGACTAGCGGGGGGTCAAGAGACCCAGTACTTC
clone_size: -; d_call: -; j_call: TRBJ1-3; v_call: TRBV5-1; cdr3_aa: CASSAQGQNSGNTIYF; cdr3_nt: TGCGCCAGCAGCGCCCAGGGACAAAACTCTGGAAACACCATATATTTT
clone_size: -; d_call: -; j_call: TRBJ2-7; v_call: TRBV4-2; cdr3_aa: CASKPGNSYEQYF; cdr3_nt: TGTGCCAGCAAACCAGGGAACAGCTACGAGCAGTACTTC
clone_size: -; d_call: -; j_call: TRBJ1-5; v_call: TRBV7-2; cdr3_aa: CASSSDSSNQPQHF; cdr3_nt: TGTGCCAGCAGCTCTGACAGCAGCAATCAGCCCCAGCATTTT
clone_size: -; d_call: TRBD1; j_call: TRBJ1-2; v_call: TRBV27; cdr3_aa: CASSSLLQGISYGYTF; cdr3_nt: TGTGCCAGCAGTTCCCTCCTACAGGGGATAAGCTATGGCTACACCTTC
clone_size: -; d_call: -; j_call: TRBJ2-1; v_call: TRBV7-9; cdr3_aa: CASSHQGYSYNEQFF; cdr3_nt: TGTGCCAGCAGCCACCAGGGCTACTCCTACAATGAGCAGTTCTTC
clone_size: -; d_call: -; j_call: TRBJ1-3; v_call: TRBV5-6; cdr3_aa: CASSLRFRGVIGNTIYF; cdr3_nt: TGTGCCAGCAGCTTGCGATTCCGGGGGGTCATCGGAAACACCATATATTTT
clone_size: -; d_call: TRBD2; j_call: TRBJ2-1; v_call: TRBV7-3; cdr3_aa: CASSLRASGRVNDEQFF; cdr3_nt: TGTGCCAGCAGCTTAAGAGCTAGCGGGAGGGTTAACGATGAGCAGTTCTTC
clone_size: -; d_call: -; j_call: TRBJ1-5; v_call: TRBV19; cdr3_aa: CASSIVWMRRENSNQPQHF; cdr3_nt: TGTGCCAGTAGTATAGTCTGGATGCGGAGGGAGAATAGCAATCAGCCCCAGCATTTT
clone_size: -; d_call: TRBD2; j_call: TRBJ2-4; v_call: TRBV19; cdr3_aa: CASSSGLQNIQYF; cdr3_nt: TGTGCCAGTAGTTCGGGACTACAAAACATTCAGTACTTC
clone_size: once; d_call: -; j_call: TRBJ1-3; v_call: TRBV13; cdr3_aa: CASSLEVRGPNTIYF; cdr3_nt: TGTGCCAGCAGCTTAGAGGTTCGAGGGCCGAACACCATATATTTT
clone_size: -; d_call: TRBD1; j_call: TRBJ1-4; v_call: TRBV3-1/TRBV3-2; cdr3_aa: CASSQDLGTGNEKLFF; cdr3_nt: TGTGCCAGCAGCCAAGATTTGGGGACAGGGAATGAAAAACTGTTTTTT
clone_size: -; d_call: -; j_call: TRBJ1-4; v_call: TRBV12-1; cdr3_aa: CASSPPGTGTFRTNEKLFF; cdr3_nt: TGTGCCAGCAGCCCCCCCGGGACTGGCACATTTCGCACTAATGAAAAACTGTTTTTT
clone_size: -; d_call: TRBD2; j_call: TRBJ2-1; v_call: TRBV7-2; cdr3_aa: CASRIRAGGLSVSYNEQFF; cdr3_nt: TGTGCCAGCAGGATACGAGCGGGGGGGCTCTCCGTATCCTACAATGAGCAGTTCTTC
clone_size: -; d_call: -; j_call: TRBJ2-7; v_call: TRBV28; cdr3_aa: CASSLVSEQYF; cdr3_nt: TGTGCCAGCAGTTTAGTATCCGAGCAGTACTTC
clone_size: -; d_call: TRBD1; j_call: TRBJ1-1; v_call: TRBV29-1; cdr3_aa: CSVEVTGGYTEAFF; cdr3_nt: TGCAGCGTTGAAGTAACAGGGGGCTACACTGAAGCTTTCTTT
clone_size: -; d_call: -; j_call: TRBJ1-6; v_call: TRBV5-1; cdr3_aa: CASSLAEGGASPLHF; cdr3_nt: TGCGCCAGCAGCTTGGCGGAAGGGGGGGCTTCACCCCTCCACTTT
clone_size: -; d_call: TRBD1; j_call: TRBJ2-7; v_call: TRBV10-1; cdr3_aa: CASSPLLTGTGRHEQYF; cdr3_nt: TGCGCCAGCAGTCCCCTGCTAACCGGGACAGGGCGACACGAGCAGTACTTC